This T cell receptor (beta chain) was recovered during a study of cytomegalovirus exposure and HLA in healthy donors. On the study more broadly: From HLA-typed donors, an early data release held tens of millions of unique TCRs. Of several hundred genotyped donors, about 80% clustered with self-reported Caucasian donors.

Findings and limits, study-wide: Rarity held for most TCR sequences, but there were some public TCRs that occurred in many donors. Among the sequence variants, a highly shared cluster was likely an artifact of sequencing.

The primer mix had 60 Vbeta and 13 Jbeta primers. Measured with immunoSEQ multiplex PCR; TCRdb has only the in-frame clones, and not every one. The table includes roughly 180,000 clones, around 84% detected once. Worth noting for this clone: Its specificity is unknown.

Sequences were obtained from PBMCs. The origin of this receptor is a girl under 10 years old in good health and CMV-seropositive.

In DNA form, the CDR3 reads TGTGCCAGCATTAGACTAGCGGGGTACTACAATGAGCAGTTCTTC. Its translation: CASIRLAGYYNEQFF. This chain connects TRBV2 to TRBJ2-1; 11 bases line up with TRBD2. The CDR3 runs to 15 residues. The junction had 5 bases not matched to a gene; V was cut back by 7 bases and J by 3 bases. The germline V gene encodes CDR1 SNHLY and CDR2 FYNNEI.